Listed here are 31 T cell receptor beta chains from one sample, sequenced in a study of blood T cell repertoires in COVID-19 (dated by TCRdb to between 2020 and 2021). The library was made by the immunoSEQ multiplex PCR assay. TCRdb took this table from immuneACCESS and kept in-frame rearrangements with V and J called. Such tables lack part of the clones; where checked against another copy, unresolved V genes explain under half of the gap, and the rest is unexplained. The sample has roughly 130,000 clones on record, approximately 83% of them singletons. The top ten hold approximately 8.7% of the sample. Sequencing input: peripheral blood. These TCRs come from a man between 35 and 55 years old with active or convalescent COVID-19.

On this clone: The same CDR3 can be traced to other DNA sequences in this sample. CDR3 DNA: TGTGCCAGCTCACCAGGACAGACCTACGAGCAGTACTTC. Translation gives CASSPGQTYEQYF. The chain uses TRBV18 and TRBJ2-7; perhaps TRBD1 as D (6 bases). The CDR3 is made up of 13 amino acids. V lost 2 bases, J lost 2 bases, and 7 bases lay in between. Germline CDR1 is KGHSH and CDR2 is LQKENI.

DNA of the CDR3: TGTGCCAGCAGCTTAGTAGGAGCGGACTATATGCGAGCGACCGGGGAGCTGTTTTTT. Protein: CASSLVGADYMRATGELFF. This chain connects TRBV7-2 to TRBJ2-2, with D perhaps matching TRBD2 (6 bases). Trimming took 1 base from V and 5 from J, leaving 23 bases between them. CDR3 length equals 19 residues. CDR1 and CDR2 (germline): SGHTA, FQGNSA.

This chain connects TRBV6-5 to TRBJ1-3; TRBD1 matches at 8 bases. J gave up 4 bases and V 5 bases, and 7 bases lay outside the gene matches. CDR1 MNHEY and CDR2 SVGAGI come from the germline V gene. The CDR3 extends over 15 amino acids. The CDR3 here is CASSMDRAPGNTIYF. CDR3 sequence (DNA): TGTGCCAGCAGTATGGACAGGGCTCCCGGAAACACCATATATTTT.

The CDR3 spells CASSLAAGGLYGYTF. DNA for the CDR3: TGCGCCAGCAGCTTGGCCGCAGGGGGCCTTTATGGCTACACCTTC. J is TRBJ1-2 and V is TRBV5-1; 8 bases are shared with TRBD1. Germline loops: CDR1 SGHRS, CDR2 YFSETQ. This CDR3 region has 15 residues. V trimming: 0 bases; J trimming: 5 bases; junction bases outside the gene matches: 6.

The chain combines TRBV10-1 with TRBJ2-2; D is ambiguous. The CDR3 extends over 14 amino acids. Trimming removed 4 bases at V and 2 bases at J, with 8 bases between. Germline CDR1 and CDR2: WNHNN and SYGVQD (reference sequence). The CDR3: CASSGSANTGELFF. Written as DNA, the CDR3 is TGCGCCAGCAGTGGAAGCGCTAACACCGGGGAGCTGTTTTTT.

This chain uses TRBV4-1 with TRBJ1-5, with D tentatively TRBD1 (6 bases). CDR1 is MGHRA and CDR2 is YSYEKL in the germline V gene. This CDR3 contains 16 residues. The V and J ends lost 1 base and 2 bases respectively, with 12 bases between them. The CDR3, as DNA: TGCGCCAGCAGCCAAGGGGACACCCGGGGCAATCAGCCCCAGCATTTT. As protein: CASSQGDTRGNQPQHF.

The J gene is TRBJ2-2, the V gene TRBV3-1 (or the pseudogene TRBV3-2); TRBD1 matches at 7 bases. The CDR3 covers 15 residues. Germline V CDR1 and CDR2: LGHDT, YNNKEL (reference sequence). V was pared by 4 bases and J by 6 bases, with 8 bases of the junction left unmatched. CDR3 in DNA: TGTGCCAGCAGCCGACAGGGTAGAAATGCCGGGGAGCTGTTTTTT. The encoded protein is CASSRQGRNAGELFF.

The chain has TRBV5-1 and TRBJ2-1, with 8 bases matching TRBD2. Germline CDR1 SGHRS, CDR2 YFSETQ. This CDR3 is 15 amino acids long. V dropped 4 bases and J dropped 7; count of bases not matched to a gene: 10. For the CDR3, the DNA is TGCGCCAGCAGCCCCAAAGCGGGGGATCGGAATGAGCAGTTCTTC. Protein: CASSPKAGDRNEQFF.

CDR3 DNA: TGCGCCAGCAGCTTGGTAATACAGGGTGAAGCTTTCTTT. Translating it yields CASSLVIQGEAFF. The J gene is TRBJ1-1, the V gene TRBV5-1, with D perhaps matching TRBD1 (6 bases). The CDR3 is 13 amino acids. CDR1 is SGHRS and CDR2 is YFSETQ in the germline V gene. Deletions cut 0 bases from V and 7 bases from J, with 10 bases between.

This sequence joins TRBV6-6 and TRBJ1-1; 7 bases map to TRBD1. CDR1 and CDR2 (germline): MNHNY, SVGAGI (reference sequence). Losses at the gene ends were 6 bases for V and 2 bases for J; bases not matched to a gene: 6. This CDR3 is built from 14 residues. CDR3 sequence: CASRPQGLNTEAFF. As DNA, the CDR3 is TGTGCCAGCAGGCCACAGGGGCTTAACACTGAAGCTTTCTTT.

The CDR3 DNA reads TGCGCCAGCAGCAGTACAGGGGCGGGAGAGACCCAGTACTTC. Amino acid sequence: CASSSTGAGETQYF. V gene TRBV5-1 combines with J gene TRBJ2-5; TRBD1 aligns across 7 bases. Germline assignment: CDR1 SGHRS and CDR2 YFSETQ. The CDR3 runs 14 residues. V lost 4 bases and J lost 4; bases outside the gene matches: 7.

The chain joins TRBV5-4 to TRBJ2-3; a weak D match, TRBD1 (6 bases). Germline loops: CDR1 SGHNT, CDR2 YYREEE (reference sequence). The CDR3 loop spans 16 amino acids. The V end lost 0 bases, the J end lost 3 bases, and 14 bases lay between the germline ends. The CDR3 here is CASSLAKTGSTDTQYF. CDR3 sequence (DNA): TGTGCCAGCAGCTTGGCCAAAACAGGGAGTACAGATACGCAGTATTTT.

This clone has only one observation. J is TRBJ1-4 and V is TRBV3-1 (or the pseudogene TRBV3-2); D gene unclear. Germline CDR1 is LGHDT and CDR2 is YNNKEL (reference sequence). V shed 6 bases and J shed 0 bases, with 11 bases lying between them. The length of the CDR3 is 15 residues. This CDR3 is CASSLRSPTNEKLFF. CDR3 nucleotide sequence: TGTGCCAGCAGTCTAAGGAGCCCAACTAATGAAAAACTGTTTTTT.

V is TRBV7-9 and J is TRBJ2-6, with TRBD2 matching over 11 bases. This CDR3 region has 19 residues. Germline V gene data show CDR1 as SEHNR and CDR2 as FQNEAQ (reference sequence). V was clipped by 5 bases and J by 2 bases; unmatched bases: 11. The CDR3 DNA reads as TGTGCCAGCAGCCATTATTTTATAGCGGGGGGGCCTGGGGCCAACGTCCTGACTTTC. This encodes CASSHYFIAGGPGANVLTF.

The V call is TRBV30, the J call TRBJ2-2; D is possibly TRBD2 (5 bases). The V end lost 3 bases, the J end lost 6 bases, and 11 bases lay between the germline ends. The germline V gene has CDR1 GTSNPN and CDR2 SVGIG (reference sequence). The CDR3 has 13 amino acids. Here the CDR3 reads CAWRALGAGELFF. CDR3 DNA sequence: TGTGCCTGGAGGGCTTTGGGAGCCGGGGAGCTGTTTTTT. The full variable domain, in which reference TRBV30 and TRBJ2-2 provide the parts outside the CDR3, is SQTIHQWPATLVQPVGSPLSLECTVEGTSNPNLYWYRQAAGRGLQLLFYSVGIGQISSEVPQNLSASRPQDRQFILSSKKLLLSDSGFYLCAWRALGAGELFFGEGSRLTVL.

This clone appeared once. V usage is TRBV7-2 and J usage is TRBJ1-6, with a weak D call TRBD1 (5 bases). The CDR3 contains 16 residues. Between the trimmed V and J ends, which lost 1 base and 9 bases, there was a span of 16 bases. Germline V gene lookup returns CDR1 SGHTA and CDR2 FQGNSA. CDR3 protein: CASSLVTGWNGSPLHF. The CDR3 coding sequence is TGTGCCAGCAGCTTAGTAACAGGTTGGAATGGTTCACCCCTCCACTTT.

The V and J genes are TRBV20-1 and TRBJ1-6, with D possibly TRBD1 on 6 matching bases. V was clipped by 3 bases and J by 7 bases, with 25 bases between them. This CDR3 is 18 amino acids long. The germline gives CDR1 DFQATT, CDR2 SNEGSKA (reference sequence). CDR3 residues: CSASDPSRGVQGNSPLHF. CDR3 DNA: TGCAGTGCTAGTGACCCCTCTCGAGGAGTCCAGGGGAATTCACCCCTCCACTTT.

V usage is TRBV3-1 (or the pseudogene TRBV3-2) and J usage is TRBJ2-2, with 8 nucleotides matching TRBD1. V was clipped by 6 bases and J by 3 bases; unmatched bases: 6. CDR3 length: 15 amino acids. Per germline, CDR1 LGHDT and CDR2 YNNKEL (reference sequence). The CDR3 sequence: CASRMNRGDTGELFF. DNA of the CDR3: TGTGCCAGCAGGATGAACAGGGGGGACACCGGGGAGCTGTTTTTT.

The J gene is TRBJ1-2, the V gene TRBV6-5; D is unclear. Germline V gene sequence: CDR1 MNHEY, CDR2 SVGAGI. Trimming took 6 bases from V and 1 from J, leaving 12 bases between them. CDR3 length: 14 residues. The DNA of the CDR3 is TGTGCCAGCAGGTACGCCGGGGATAACTATGGCTACACCTTC. Its protein is CASRYAGDNYGYTF.

CDR3 region: CASATGLLTDTQYF. As DNA, the CDR3 is TGTGCCAGCGCGACGGGACTCCTCACAGATACGCAGTATTTT. The chain has TRBV27 and TRBJ2-3; D possibly corresponds to TRBD2 (6 bases). The CDR3 runs to 14 residues. Trimming left V 8 bases short and J 2 bases short, with 14 bases between. The V gene's germline CDR1 is MNHEY and CDR2 SMNVEV (reference sequence).

This clone was seen just once. The chain recombines TRBV19 with TRBJ1-3, with D unclear. V lost 3 bases and J lost 7, with 13 bases in between. Germline V gene data show CDR1 as LNHDA and CDR2 as SQIVND (reference sequence). The CDR3 runs 14 residues. CDR3 in amino acids: CASSIRLGANTIYF. In nucleotides, the CDR3 is TGTGCCAGTAGTATCCGCCTTGGAGCGAACACCATATATTTT.

This clone was picked up one time. The chain employs TRBV28 and TRBJ1-5; the D is unclear. The CDR3 runs to 15 residues. Germline V CDR1 and CDR2: MDHEN, SYDVKM. The germline V and J ends were trimmed by 5 bases and 2 bases, with 13 bases remaining between them. The CDR3 loop reads CASSPGGRGNQPQHF. The CDR3 nucleotides read TGTGCCAGCAGTCCGGGAGGTCGGGGCAATCAGCCCCAGCATTTT.

V gene TRBV6-4 combines with J gene TRBJ1-1, with TRBD1 identical over 12 bases. The CDR3 is made up of 14 amino acids. Germline CDR1 reads MRHNA; CDR2 reads SNTAGT. With V trimmed by 4 bases and J by 11 bases, 8 bases remained unmatched. The CDR3 DNA reads TGTGCCAGCAGTGCCGGGGGACAGGGGGCCCAGGCTTTCTTT. Encoded protein: CASSAGGQGAQAFF.

This clone was recorded only once. The rearrangement uses TRBV2 and TRBJ2-3, with 10 bases matching TRBD1. J gave up 5 bases and V 4 bases, and 6 bases lay outside the gene matches. CDR1 is SNHLY and CDR2 is FYNNEI in the germline V gene. The CDR3 length is 15 residues. CDR3 protein: CASSGQGAILDTQYF. As DNA, the CDR3 is TGTGCCAGCAGTGGACAGGGGGCTATTTTAGATACGCAGTATTTT.

This clone was observed once. The chain uses TRBV27 and TRBJ2-5; D unclear. Deletions cut 5 bases from V and 0 bases from J, with 7 bases between. Germline CDR1 and CDR2: MNHEY and SMNVEV (reference sequence). This CDR3 has 13 amino acids. The CDR3 DNA reads as TGTGCCAGCAGTCCGCGTAACCAAGAGACCCAGTACTTC. Protein: CASSPRNQETQYF.

The rearrangement joins TRBV18 to TRBJ1-5; a weak D match, TRBD1 (5 bases). CDR1 KGHSH and CDR2 LQKENI come from the germline V gene. CDR3 length: 13 residues. The V gene lost 3 bases and the J gene lost 3 bases, with 6 bases spanning the gap. CDR3 sequence: CASSPDINQPQHF. CDR3 coding DNA: TGTGCCAGCTCACCGGACATCAATCAGCCCCAGCATTTT.

The V call is TRBV4-3, the J call TRBJ1-3; D is ambiguous. This CDR3 region has 15 residues. Looked up from germline, CDR1 is LGHNA and CDR2 is YSLEER. Trimming stripped 0 bases from V and 2 bases from J, with 8 bases between. This chain's CDR3 is CASSQDGGTGNTIYF. The CDR3 region has the DNA TGCGCCAGCAGCCAAGATGGAGGTACTGGAAACACCATATATTTT.

This chain links TRBV18 with TRBJ2-1; 10 bases match TRBD2. Germline trimming cut 0 bases from V and 10 bases from J; bases unmatched to any gene: 3. The CDR3 runs 14 residues. The germline V gene has CDR1 KGHSH and CDR2 LQKENI. This chain's CDR3 is CASSPPLLAGEQFF. CDR3 coding DNA: TGTGCCAGCTCACCACCGTTACTAGCGGGGGAGCAGTTCTTC.

The chain uses TRBV5-4 and TRBJ2-5, with 7 bases that match TRBD1. Germline values: CDR1 SGHNT, CDR2 YYREEE (reference sequence). The trim removed 4 bases at V and 3 bases at J, leaving 6 bases unmatched. CDR3 length equals 14 residues. The CDR3 region is CASSPVDREETQYF. Written as DNA, the CDR3 is TGTGCCAGCAGCCCTGTCGACAGGGAAGAGACCCAGTACTTC.

V gene TRBV6-5 combines with J gene TRBJ2-5, with TRBD1 as a possible D gene (6 bases). This CDR3 contains 12 residues. CDR1 and CDR2 (germline): MNHEY, SVGAGI. Trimming shortened V by 9 bases and J by 1 base, and 9 bases separated the two germline ends. This chain's CDR3 is CARKTGQETQYF. CDR3 in DNA: TGTGCCAGGAAGACAGGCCAAGAGACCCAGTACTTC.

The chain is built from TRBV7-9 and TRBJ2-3; 7 nucleotides align to TRBD2. Germline V gives CDR1 SEHNR, CDR2 FQNEAQ (reference sequence). J was trimmed by 14 bases and V by 4 bases; bases with no gene match: 15. CDR3 length: 14 residues. The CDR3 nucleotides are TGTGCCAGCAGCTCGGGACTACCAGAGTTCGGATCGTATTTT. Translation gives CASSSGLPEFGSYF.